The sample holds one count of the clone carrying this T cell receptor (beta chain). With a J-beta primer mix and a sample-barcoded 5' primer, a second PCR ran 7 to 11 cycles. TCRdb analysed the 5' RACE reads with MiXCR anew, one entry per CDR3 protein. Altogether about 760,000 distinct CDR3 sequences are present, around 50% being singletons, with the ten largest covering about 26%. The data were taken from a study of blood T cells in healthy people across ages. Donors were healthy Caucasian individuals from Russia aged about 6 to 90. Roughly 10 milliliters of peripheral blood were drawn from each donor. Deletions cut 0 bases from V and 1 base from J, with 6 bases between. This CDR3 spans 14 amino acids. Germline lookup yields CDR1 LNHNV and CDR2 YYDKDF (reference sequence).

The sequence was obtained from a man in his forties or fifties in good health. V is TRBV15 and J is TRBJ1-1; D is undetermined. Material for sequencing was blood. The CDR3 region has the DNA TGTGCCACCAGCAGAGATGGTAGGAACACTGAAGCTTTCTTT. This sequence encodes CATSRDGRNTEAFF.